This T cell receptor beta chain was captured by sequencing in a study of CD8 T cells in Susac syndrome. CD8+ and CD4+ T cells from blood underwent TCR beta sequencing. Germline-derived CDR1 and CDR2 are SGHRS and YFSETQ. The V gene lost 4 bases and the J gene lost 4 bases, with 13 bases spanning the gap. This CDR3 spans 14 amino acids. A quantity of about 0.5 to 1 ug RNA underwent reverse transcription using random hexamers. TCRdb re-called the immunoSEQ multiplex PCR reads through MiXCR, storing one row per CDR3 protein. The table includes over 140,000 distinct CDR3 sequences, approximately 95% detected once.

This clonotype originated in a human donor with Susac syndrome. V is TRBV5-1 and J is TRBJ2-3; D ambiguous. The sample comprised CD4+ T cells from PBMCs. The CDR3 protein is CASSPASGPDTQYF. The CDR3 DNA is TGCGCCAGCAGCCCGGCCTCAGGTCCAGATACGCAGTATTTT. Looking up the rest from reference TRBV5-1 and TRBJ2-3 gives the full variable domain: KAGVTQTPRYLIKTRGQQVTLSCSPISGHRSVSWYQQTPGQGLQFLFEYFSETQRNKGNFPGRFSGRQFSNSRSEMNVSTLELGDSALYLCASSPASGPDTQYFGPGTRLTVL.